The 17 T cell receptor beta chains given below trace back to one sample, sequenced in a study of hypomethylating agent response in myelodysplastic syndrome. Data came from immunoSEQ multiplex PCR; TCRdb stores just in-frame clones and leaves some out. The sample yields 5,000 to 6,000 clones, approximately 82% seen once. The material sequenced was bone marrow, taken before or after starting hypomethylating agent treatment for myelodysplastic syndrome (not recorded which). The receptors stem from a human donor with myelodysplastic syndrome.

V and J are TRBV4-2 and TRBJ1-5; D gene uncertain. The length of the CDR3 is 17 residues. Looked up from germline, CDR1 is LGHNA and CDR2 is YNFKEQ. V lost 1 base, J lost 2 bases, and 15 bases lay in between. The CDR3 reads CASSQAGVAGGNQPQHF. CDR3 nucleotide sequence: TGTGCCAGCAGCCAAGCTGGGGTGGCGGGAGGCAATCAGCCCCAGCATTTT.

In DNA form, the CDR3 reads TGTGCCAGCAGCAAAATAGCGGGGGGGCACTACGAGCAGTACTTC. This translates into CASSKIAGGHYEQYF. The V call is TRBV7-3, the J call TRBJ2-7; TRBD2 agrees at 11 bases. Germline CDR1 SGHTA, CDR2 FQGTGA. The CDR3 sequence is 15 residues long. Germline trimming cut 5 bases from V and 3 bases from J; bases unmatched to any gene: 6.

This clone came up once. The J gene is TRBJ1-2, the V gene TRBV6-5; 8 bases agree with TRBD1. Germline loops: CDR1 MNHEY, CDR2 SVGAGI. This CDR3 contains 15 residues. V trimming: 5 bases; J trimming: 4 bases; junction bases outside the gene matches: 9. The CDR3 protein is CASSIEDTGGYGYTF. Written as DNA, the CDR3 is TGTGCCAGCAGTATCGAAGATACAGGGGGCTATGGCTACACCTTC.

This clone came up once. This chain connects TRBV21-1 to TRBJ2-7. TRBV21-1 is described as a pseudogene. This CDR3 region has 17 residues. CDR3 nucleotides: TGTGCCAGCCGTACAAATGTGACATTGGGAAGCTCCTACGAGCAGTACTTC. Translation: CASRTNVTLGSSYEQYF.

The rearrangement uses TRBV7-2 and TRBJ1-4, with TRBD1 identical over 7 bases. V trimming: 1 base; J trimming: 8 bases; junction bases outside the gene matches: 4. Germline V CDR1 and CDR2: SGHTA, FQGNSA. The CDR3 extends over 14 amino acids. The CDR3 nucleotides are TGTGCCAGCAGCTTAGGACAGGGAAAGGAAAAACTGTTTTTT. Residues: CASSLGQGKEKLFF.

This rearrangement joins TRBV29-1 to TRBJ2-7, with TRBD1 matching 7 bases. CDR1 and CDR2 from the germline V gene are SQVTM and ANQGSEA. The ends lost 5 bases at V and 0 bases at J; junction bases unmatched: 4. The CDR3 spans 13 residues. Here the CDR3 DNA reads TGCAGCGTTAGGGACAGCCGCTCCTACGAGCAGTACTTC. It encodes CSVRDSRSYEQYF.

The chain recombines TRBV6-1 with TRBJ2-1, with D tentatively TRBD2 (5 bases). Germline CDR1 is MNHNS and CDR2 is SASEGT. Trimming took off 7 bases at V and 5 bases at J, with 15 bases between the two ends. The CDR3 covers 14 residues. CDR3 sequence (DNA): TGTGCCAGCAACCTCGAGCGGATTAACAATGAGCAGTTCTTC. Residues: CASNLERINNEQFF.

In this sample, this clone turned up a few times. The V and J genes are TRBV9 and TRBJ2-7; tentative D call: TRBD2 (6 bases). V was clipped by 4 bases and J by 6 bases, with 17 bases between them. The CDR3 loop spans 14 amino acids. Germline-derived CDR1 and CDR2 are SGDLS and YYNGEE. CDR3 in amino acids: CASSPSSTGGEQYF. In DNA, the CDR3 is TGTGCCAGCAGCCCCAGCAGCACCGGGGGCGAGCAGTACTTC.

V gene TRBV5-1 combines with J gene TRBJ1-1; D uncertain. Trimming removed 2 bases from V and 4 bases from J, with 15 bases in between. The CDR3 is made up of 15 amino acids. CDR1 is SGHRS and CDR2 is YFSETQ in the germline V gene. In nucleotides, the CDR3 is TGCGCCAGCAGCTTCGACGAGGTCGGCGTCACTGAAGCTTTCTTT. This sequence encodes CASSFDEVGVTEAFF.

In its sample, this clone was seen a few times. The V and J genes are TRBV14 and TRBJ1-6, with D possibly being TRBD1 (5 bases). The length of the CDR3 is 15 residues. Germline values: CDR1 SGHDN, CDR2 FVKESK. V dropped 1 base and J dropped 5 bases, with 9 bases sitting between them. CDR3 in DNA: TGTGCCAGCAGCCAAGCTCGGGGGGATAATTCACCCCTCCACTTT. Translating gives CASSQARGDNSPLHF. Based on the CDR3 plus reference TRBV14 and TRBJ1-6, the full variable domain is EAGVTQFPSHSVIEKGQTVTLRCDPISGHDNLYWYRRVMGKEIKFLLHFVKESKQDESGMPNNRFLAERTGGTYSTLKVQPAELEDSGVYFCASSQARGDNSPLHFGNGTRLTVT.

The J gene is TRBJ2-1, the V gene TRBV11-3; 9 bases map to TRBD1. The CDR3 contains 15 residues. Germline values: CDR1 SGHNT, CDR2 YENEEA. V shed 6 bases, J shed 1 base, and the junction held 4 bases outside the gene matches. Written as DNA, the CDR3 is TGTGCCAGCAGAACACAGGGGGCATCCTACAATGAGCAGTTCTTC. Translation: CASRTQGASYNEQFF.

In the case of this clone: Within the sample, other DNA sequences also encode this same CDR3. This CDR3 is CASSQSGRQNYEQYF. For the CDR3, the DNA is TGCGCCAGCAGTCAATCAGGTCGACAGAACTACGAGCAGTACTTC. The J gene is TRBJ2-7, the V gene TRBV23-1; perhaps TRBD1 as D (5 bases). TRBV23-1 is an ORF for which the function is uncertain. Between the trimmed V and J ends, which lost 0 bases and 3 bases, there was a span of 12 bases. The CDR3 has 15 amino acids.

V usage is TRBV9 and J usage is TRBJ2-5; 9 positions agree with TRBD1. With the DNA end fitting TRBJ2-7 better, the J assignment may be wrong. Germline V gene lookup returns CDR1 SGDLS and CDR2 YYNGEE. This CDR3 has 14 residues. This CDR3 is CASSVQGQGNEQYF. As DNA, the CDR3 is TGTGCCAGCAGCGTACAGGGACAGGGAAACGAGCAGTACTTC.

CDR3 in DNA: TGTGCCAGCAGCTGGTCGGCGGGGGGGTACAATGAGCAGTTCTTC. Translating gives CASSWSAGGYNEQFF. The chain employs TRBV7-2 and TRBJ2-1; 9 bases align to TRBD2. Trimming removed 4 bases from V and 4 bases from J; junction bases left unmatched: 5. The CDR3 length is 15 residues. Germline-derived CDR1 and CDR2 are SGHTA and FQGNSA.

The table lists this clone with a count of one. The rearrangement uses TRBV2 and TRBJ2-1; D might be TRBD1 or TRBD2, each matching 5 bases. This CDR3 comprises 15 residues. The germline V gene encodes CDR1 SNHLY and CDR2 FYNNEI. V dropped 2 bases and J dropped 3 bases, with 11 bases sitting between them. CDR3 amino acids: CASSEWGLGYNEQFF. In DNA, the CDR3 is TGTGCCAGCAGTGAATGGGGGTTGGGCTACAATGAGCAGTTCTTC.

This clone has just one count. The genes are TRBV19 and TRBJ2-3; D unclear. This CDR3 contains 15 residues. The germline gives CDR1 LNHDA, CDR2 SQIVND (reference sequence). V lost 3 bases to trimming and J lost 6 bases, with 16 bases between them. The CDR3 sequence is CASSMYGNSPDTQYF. The CDR3 DNA reads TGTGCCAGTAGTATGTATGGGAACAGTCCCGATACGCAGTATTTT.

The gene calls are TRBV2 and TRBJ1-2; D is unclear. This CDR3 has 13 residues. CDR1 and CDR2 (germline): SNHLY, FYNNEI. V lost 3 bases and J lost 4, with 9 bases in between. The CDR3 region is CASSERGLYGYTF. The CDR3, as DNA: TGTGCCAGCAGTGAGCGTGGCCTCTATGGCTACACCTTC. Based on the CDR3 plus reference TRBV2 and TRBJ1-2, the full variable domain is EPEVTQTPSHQVTQMGQEVILRCVPISNHLYFYWYRQILGQKVEFLVSFYNNEISEKSEIFDDQFSVERPDGSNFTLKIRSTKLEDSAMYFCASSERGLYGYTFGSGTRLTVV.